The 18 T cell receptor beta chains below all came from one sample that was sequenced in a study of T cells in Graves' hyperthyroidism and ophthalmopathy (dated by TCRdb to the late 2010s). The method was multiplex PCR. Reads for this sample came from an Illumina HiSeq 2000. Amplification of TCR beta CDR3 regions was carried out from RNA transcripts. The TCR CDR3 was subjected to a first round of RT-PCR using the HTBI primer set and the Qiagen OneStep RT-PCR kit. TCRdb reprocessed the public reads (quality trimming at Q25 with fastp, clone calling with MiXCR) and kept in-frame beta chains. CDR3 protein duplicates are merged, each entry listing the most common genes and DNA. Within this sample are approximately 500,000 distinct CDR3 sequences, with about 43% of them counted one time only. The leading ten clones occupy about 7.8% of the sample. Sequencing input: peripheral blood or thyroid tissue (not recorded which). These receptors originate from a woman between 18 and 29 years old with Graves' hyperthyroidism.

This sequence joins TRBV6-5 and TRBJ1-4; D perhaps matches TRBD1 (5 bases). Trimming took 1 base from V and 10 from J, leaving 22 bases between them. This CDR3 is 17 amino acids long. Germline loops: CDR1 MNHEY, CDR2 SVGAGI. The CDR3 nucleotides are TGTGCCAGCAGTTACTACGGGACTAGCGGGACGGCCTCAAAACTGTTTTTT. Translated: CASSYYGTSGTASKLFF.

The chain employs TRBV7-2 and TRBJ1-2; tentatively, D is TRBD1 (5 bases). The V gene's germline CDR1 is SGHTA and CDR2 FQGNSA. CDR3 length equals 16 residues. Trimming took off 5 bases at V and 3 bases at J, with 19 bases between the two ends. This CDR3 reads CASSPGLAVGDYGYTF. DNA for the CDR3: TGTGCCAGCAGCCCGGGACTAGCGGTGGGCGACTATGGCTACACCTTC.

This clonotype was picked up many times. This chain uses TRBV12-3 or TRBV12-4 with TRBJ1-4; D is perhaps TRBD1 (5 bases). The CDR3 extends over 13 amino acids. Between the trimmed V and J ends, which lost 3 bases and 5 bases, there was a span of 7 bases. CDR3 amino acids: CASSFSGNEKLFF. CDR3 nucleotides: TGTGCCAGCAGTTTTTCAGGGAATGAAAAACTGTTTTTT.

The sample holds a few counts of this clonotype. This chain connects TRBV4-1 to TRBJ2-7; D ambiguous. This CDR3 comprises 15 residues. Germline CDR1 is MGHRA and CDR2 is YSYEKL. The V end was cut by 0 bases, the J end by 2 bases, with 11 bases between. The CDR3 DNA reads TGCGCCAGCAGCCAAGAGGAGAGGCCCGCCTACGAGCAGTACTTC. Amino acid sequence: CASSQEERPAYEQYF.

This clonotype was seen many times. The rearrangement joins TRBV10-3 to TRBJ1-1; TRBD1 might be the D (5 bases). The V gene's germline CDR1 is ENHRY and CDR2 SYGVKD. This CDR3 is built from 15 residues. Deletions cut 4 bases from V and 4 bases from J, with 16 bases between. The CDR3 DNA follows: TGTGCCATCAGTGCCCCGGATACAGGCGCCACTGAAGCTTTCTTT. Residues: CAISAPDTGATEAFF.

This clonotype was picked up many times. The chain links TRBV19 to TRBJ1-1; no reliable D call. Trimming shortened V by 7 bases and J by 0 bases, and 12 bases separated the two germline ends. Germline assignment: CDR1 LNHDA and CDR2 SQIVND (reference sequence). This CDR3 is built from 14 residues. This CDR3 is CASTWGGMNTEAFF. Here the CDR3 DNA reads TGTGCCAGTACGTGGGGAGGAATGAACACTGAAGCTTTCTTT.

The chain has TRBV10-3 and TRBJ2-2, with D tentatively TRBD1 or TRBD2 (5 bases each). The CDR3 runs 14 residues. Trimming took 6 bases from V and 6 from J, leaving 14 bases between them. The V gene's germline CDR1 is ENHRY and CDR2 SYGVKD. Written as DNA, the CDR3 is TGTGCCATCAGCTCAGGGACGGGCGCCGGGGAGCTGTTTTTT. This sequence encodes CAISSGTGAGELFF.

The V and J genes are TRBV20-1 and TRBJ2-1; no reliable D call. Germline V gene lookup returns CDR1 DFQATT and CDR2 SNEGSKA (reference sequence). Trimming pared 5 bases from V and 4 bases from J, leaving 18 bases between. The CDR3 loop spans 15 amino acids. CDR3 in DNA: TGCAGTGCTGCCCCAGTTCGCACGACTTACAATGAGCAGTTCTTC. Protein: CSAAPVRTTYNEQFF.

There are a few counts of this clonotype. V gene TRBV4-3 combines with J gene TRBJ1-2; 7 bases are a match to TRBD1. Germline-derived CDR1 and CDR2 are LGHNA and YSLEER. The V gene end was trimmed by 0 bases and the J gene end by 4 bases; junction bases not matched to a gene: 11. The CDR3 sequence is 17 residues long. The CDR3 region has the DNA TGCGCCAGCAGCCAAGATCCCGGACAGGCAACTTCCTATGGCTACACCTTC. It specifies CASSQDPGQATSYGYTF.

This clonotype was counted ten times or more. CDR3 sequence (DNA): TGTGCCAGCAGCCTAGGCCCAGCCATGAACACTGAAGCTTTCTTT. The encoded protein is CASSLGPAMNTEAFF. The V call is TRBV7-9, the J call TRBJ1-1; D uncertain. Trimming cost V 5 bases and J 0 bases, with 13 bases left between them. Germline V gene sequence: CDR1 SEHNR, CDR2 FQNEAQ (reference sequence). The CDR3 extends over 15 amino acids.

This clonotype was counted many times. CDR3 residues: CSASKGEGYTF. In DNA form, the CDR3 reads TGCAGTGCTAGCAAGGGAGAAGGCTACACCTTC. The V and J genes are TRBV20-1 and TRBJ1-2, with unresolved D. Germline V CDR1 and CDR2: DFQATT, SNEGSKA (reference sequence). Trimming stripped 3 bases from V and 8 bases from J, with 10 bases between. The CDR3 spans 11 residues.

This clonotype was observed many times. This sequence joins TRBV20-1 and TRBJ1-6; D gene unclear. Trimming left V 2 bases short and J 14 bases short, with 13 bases between. The CDR3 has 12 residues. Germline V CDR1 and CDR2: DFQATT, SNEGSKA (reference sequence). The CDR3 sequence: CSARPRTGALHF. In nucleotides, the CDR3 is TGCAGTGCTAGACCGCGAACGGGAGCCCTCCACTTT.

The chain joins TRBV29-1 to TRBJ2-2; 11 nucleotides agree with TRBD2. Germline lookup yields CDR1 SQVTM and CDR2 ANQGSEA. The J segment lost 1 base and the V segment lost 6 bases, leaving 4 bases of the junction unmatched. The CDR3 runs 15 residues. CDR3 coding DNA: TGCAGCGTCGATGGGACTAGCGGGAACACCGGGGAGCTGTTTTTT. Translated, it gives CSVDGTSGNTGELFF.

The chain recombines TRBV13 with TRBJ1-2, with a tentative D call TRBD1 (5 bases). This CDR3 is built from 15 residues. Germline loops: CDR1 PRHDT, CDR2 FYEKMQ (reference sequence). V was pared by 5 bases and J by 0 bases, with 13 bases between. Here the CDR3 DNA reads TGTGCCAGCAGCCAATCGGGGGAGGCTAACTATGGCTACACCTTC. Translation: CASSQSGEANYGYTF.

The chain has TRBV6-5 and TRBJ1-4, with TRBD1 as a possible D gene (5 bases). Between the trimmed V and J ends, which lost 5 bases and 5 bases, there was a span of 21 bases. The length of the CDR3 is 17 residues. Germline CDR1 MNHEY, CDR2 SVGAGI. The DNA for the CDR3 is TGTGCCAGCAGTCCGGTGGGGGGGGATTATGAGAATGAAAAACTGTTTTTT. This gives the protein CASSPVGGDYENEKLFF.

In this sample, this clonotype turned up a few times. A much larger clone lies a single base off, so this may be a read error. The chain has TRBV4-2 and TRBJ1-1; no definite D call. V lost 2 bases to trimming and J lost 4 bases, with 8 bases between them. Germline V gene sequence: CDR1 LGHNA, CDR2 YNFKEQ. This CDR3 contains 13 residues. DNA for the CDR3: TGTGCCAGCAGCCAAAAGGGTGCCACTGAAGCTTTCTTT. Translated, it gives CASSQKGATEAFF.

This chain uses TRBV10-1 with TRBJ2-7; no firm D call. The CDR3 length is 14 residues. V was trimmed by 3 bases and J by 0 bases, leaving 9 bases between them. The germline V gene encodes CDR1 WNHNN and CDR2 SYGVQD (reference sequence). CDR3 bases: TGCGCCAGCAGTGATTGCGGCAGCTCCTACGAGCAGTACTTC. Its translation is CASSDCGSSYEQYF.

This clonotype was seen ten or more times. This chain joins TRBV15 and TRBJ2-2; D may be TRBD1 (6 bases). Germline values: CDR1 LNHNV, CDR2 YYDKDF (reference sequence). The V gene lost 4 bases and the J gene lost 7 bases, with 13 bases spanning the gap. CDR3 length equals 14 residues. CDR3 coding DNA: TGTGCCACCAGCATCCCCAAGGGGGACGGGGAGCTGTTTTTT. It yields the protein CATSIPKGDGELFF.